This TCR beta chain stems from a study of chemoradiotherapy in HPV16-positive cancers. The repertoire was sequenced with immunoSEQ multiplex PCR; TCRdb's copy has only in-frame clones and lacks some. Of fewer than 3,000 clones in the sample, around 75% were seen once. V lost 5 bases, J lost 3 bases, and 6 bases stayed unmatched. This CDR3 is 15 amino acids long. The V gene's germline CDR1 is LNHDA and CDR2 SQIVND (reference sequence). This TCR derives from a human donor with HPV-associated anogenital cancer. Sequencing was performed on tumor tissue, taken from a patient who underwent chemoradiotherapy. The V gene is TRBV19, the J gene TRBJ2-2; 7 nucleotides agree with TRBD1. CDR3 amino acids: CASSAPGTDTGELFF. As DNA, the CDR3 is TGTGCCAGTAGTGCCCCCGGGACAGACACCGGGGAGCTGTTTTTT.